The TCR beta chain under discussion was sequenced for a study of cytomegalovirus exposure and HLA in healthy donors. Findings and limits, study-wide: Earlier analysis yielded a pattern in which most TCR beta V segments were productive about 90% or about 30% of the time. TCR beta sequences reportedly predicted the HLA-A and HLA-B alleles of most subjects accurately. Later on, a genetic analysis was performed. It linked a missense variant in DCLRE1C with V- and J-gene trimming of TCR beta.

In germline, CDR1 is SEHNR, CDR2 FQNEAQ (reference sequence). This CDR3 is built from 15 residues. Concerning this clone itself: Its matching antigen is unknown. The junction and the germline gene differ at one end; a read error may be behind it.

13 Jbeta primers and 60 Vbeta primers were used for the PCR. Repertoires were generated with immunoSEQ multiplex PCR, while TCRdb's copy carries only in-frame clones and drops some. This sample yields roughly 250,000 clones, of which roughly 80% are seen a single time; over 0.3% belongs to the top ten. Source material: PBMCs. The V and J genes are TRBV7-9 and TRBJ1-4; a weak D match, TRBD1 (6 bases). This TCR derives from a girl aged 2 to 9 in good health and CMV-seronegative. CDR3 protein: CSSSEQGWANEKLFF. CDR3 in DNA: TGTTCCAGCAGCGAGCAGGGGTGGGCTAATGAAAAACTGTTTTTT.